This T cell receptor (beta chain) is from a study of cytomegalovirus exposure and HLA in healthy donors. This PCR relied on a set of 60 Vbeta primers and 13 Jbeta primers. Sequencing used immunoSEQ multiplex PCR; TCRdb keeps in-frame clones, though not all of them. The profile shows 160,000 or so clones, about four fifths of them singletons. The sequence came from a man aged 30 to 45 in good health and CMV-seronegative. The material sequenced was PBMCs.

The CDR3 is CASSEKAQGPYSNQPQHF. The CDR3 DNA reads as TGTGCCAGCAGTGAAAAAGCACAGGGCCCTTATAGCAATCAGCCCCAGCATTTT. The J gene is TRBJ1-5, the V gene TRBV6-1; TRBD1 is a possible D gene (6 bases). CDR3 length: 18 amino acids. Germline V gene sequence: CDR1 MNHNS, CDR2 SASEGT. Deletions cut 2 bases from V and 0 bases from J, with 17 bases between.